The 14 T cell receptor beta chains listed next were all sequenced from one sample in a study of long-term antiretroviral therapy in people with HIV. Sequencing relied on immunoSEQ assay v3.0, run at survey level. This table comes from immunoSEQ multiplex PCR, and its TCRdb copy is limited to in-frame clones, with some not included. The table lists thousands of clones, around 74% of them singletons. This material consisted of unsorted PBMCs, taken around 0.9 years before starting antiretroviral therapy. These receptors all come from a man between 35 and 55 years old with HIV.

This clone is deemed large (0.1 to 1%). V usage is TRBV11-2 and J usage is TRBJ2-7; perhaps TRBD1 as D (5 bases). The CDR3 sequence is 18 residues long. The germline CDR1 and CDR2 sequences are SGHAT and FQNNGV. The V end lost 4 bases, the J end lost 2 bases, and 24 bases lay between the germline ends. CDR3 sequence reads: CASSSRKWGLTFPYEQYF. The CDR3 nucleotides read TGTGCCAGCAGCTCTCGGAAATGGGGCCTTACTTTTCCCTACGAGCAGTACTTC.

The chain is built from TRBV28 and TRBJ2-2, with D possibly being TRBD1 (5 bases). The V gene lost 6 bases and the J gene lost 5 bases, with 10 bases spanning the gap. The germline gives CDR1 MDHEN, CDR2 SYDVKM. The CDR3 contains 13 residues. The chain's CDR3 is CASRPGQTGELFF. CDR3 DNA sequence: TGTGCCAGCAGACCAGGGCAAACCGGGGAGCTGTTTTTT.

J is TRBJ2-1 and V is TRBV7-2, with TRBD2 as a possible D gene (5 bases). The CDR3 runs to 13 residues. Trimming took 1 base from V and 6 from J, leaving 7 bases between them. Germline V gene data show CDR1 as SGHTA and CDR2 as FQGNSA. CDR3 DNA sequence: TGTGCCAGCAGCTTAGGTGGAGGCAATGAGCAGTTCTTC. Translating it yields CASSLGGGNEQFF.

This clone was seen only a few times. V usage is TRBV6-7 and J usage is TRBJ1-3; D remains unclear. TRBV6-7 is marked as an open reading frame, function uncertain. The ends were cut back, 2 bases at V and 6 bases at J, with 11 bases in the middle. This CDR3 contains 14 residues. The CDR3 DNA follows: TGTGCCAGCAGTTACGGGAGGGTGGAAAACACCATATATTTT. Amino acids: CASSYGRVENTIYF.

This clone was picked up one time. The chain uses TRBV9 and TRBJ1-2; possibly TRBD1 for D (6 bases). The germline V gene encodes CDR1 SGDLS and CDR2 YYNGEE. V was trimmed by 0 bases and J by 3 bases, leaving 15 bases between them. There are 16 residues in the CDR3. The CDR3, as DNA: TGTGCCAGCAGCGTAGGTCATGGGGGCAGGGACTATGGCTACACCTTC. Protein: CASSVGHGGRDYGYTF.

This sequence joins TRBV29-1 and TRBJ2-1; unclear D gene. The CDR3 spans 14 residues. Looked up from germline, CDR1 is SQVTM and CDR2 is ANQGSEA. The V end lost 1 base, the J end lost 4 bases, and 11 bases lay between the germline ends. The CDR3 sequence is CSVEGGSPYNEQFF. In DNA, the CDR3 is TGCAGCGTTGAAGGGGGTTCCCCTTACAATGAGCAGTTCTTC.

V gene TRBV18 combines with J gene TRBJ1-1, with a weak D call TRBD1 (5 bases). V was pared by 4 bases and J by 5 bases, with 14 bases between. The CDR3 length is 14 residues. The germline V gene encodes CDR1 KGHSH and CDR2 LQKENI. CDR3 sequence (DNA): TGTGCCAGCTCACGGGACGGGCGGGGGACTGAAGCTTTCTTT. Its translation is CASSRDGRGTEAFF.

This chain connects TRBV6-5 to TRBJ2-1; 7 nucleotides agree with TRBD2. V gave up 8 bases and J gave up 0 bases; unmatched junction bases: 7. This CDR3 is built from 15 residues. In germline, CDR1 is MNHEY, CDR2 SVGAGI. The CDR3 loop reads CASGDPGGSYNEQFF. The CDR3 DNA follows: TGTGCCAGCGGAGACCCGGGGGGCTCCTACAATGAGCAGTTCTTC.

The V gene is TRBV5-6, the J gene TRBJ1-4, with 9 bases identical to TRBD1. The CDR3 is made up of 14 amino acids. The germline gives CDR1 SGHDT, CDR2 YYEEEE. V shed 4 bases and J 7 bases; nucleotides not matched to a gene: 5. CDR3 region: CASSPRDRAEKLFF. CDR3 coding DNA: TGTGCCAGCAGCCCTCGGGACAGGGCTGAAAAACTGTTTTTT.

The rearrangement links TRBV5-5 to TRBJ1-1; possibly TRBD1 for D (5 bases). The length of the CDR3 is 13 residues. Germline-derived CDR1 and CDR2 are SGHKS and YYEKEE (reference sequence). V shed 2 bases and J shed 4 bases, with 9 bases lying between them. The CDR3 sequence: CASSFGGTTEAFF. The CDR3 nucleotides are TGTGCCAGCAGCTTTGGGGGTACCACTGAAGCTTTCTTT. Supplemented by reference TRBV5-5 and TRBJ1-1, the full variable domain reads DAGVTQSPTHLIKTRGQQVTLRCSPISGHKSVSWYQQVLGQGPQFIFQYYEKEERGRGNFPDRFSARQFPNYSSELNVNALLLGDSALYLCASSFGGTTEAFFGQGTRLTVV.

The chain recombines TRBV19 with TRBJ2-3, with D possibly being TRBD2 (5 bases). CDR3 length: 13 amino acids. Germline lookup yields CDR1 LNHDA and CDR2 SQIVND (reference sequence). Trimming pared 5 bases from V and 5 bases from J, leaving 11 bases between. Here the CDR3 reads CASSRSLGDTQYF. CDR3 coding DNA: TGTGCCAGTAGTCGATCACTAGGAGATACGCAGTATTTT.

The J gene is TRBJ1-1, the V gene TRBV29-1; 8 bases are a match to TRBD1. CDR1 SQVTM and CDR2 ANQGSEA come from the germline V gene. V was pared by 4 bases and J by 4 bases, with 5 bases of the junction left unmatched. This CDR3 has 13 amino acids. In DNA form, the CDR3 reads TGCAGCGTTGCCGGACAGGGCACCACTGAAGCTTTCTTT. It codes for CSVAGQGTTEAFF.

The CDR3 DNA sequence: TGTGCCAGCAGCTTAGGGGAGGCCGGGGAGCTGTTTTTT. It encodes CASSLGEAGELFF. V usage is TRBV11-3 and J usage is TRBJ2-2; perhaps TRBD2 as D (6 bases). This CDR3 spans 13 amino acids. The V gene's germline CDR1 is SGHNT and CDR2 YENEEA. V was trimmed by 1 base and J by 6 bases, leaving 6 bases between them.

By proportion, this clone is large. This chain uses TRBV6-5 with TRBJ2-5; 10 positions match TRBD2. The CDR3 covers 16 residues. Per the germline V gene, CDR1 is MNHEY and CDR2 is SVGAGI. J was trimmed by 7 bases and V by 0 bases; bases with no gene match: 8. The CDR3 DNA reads TGTGCCAGCAGTTACTCTAGCGGGGGGCTAGAAGTGACCCAGTACTTC. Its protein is CASSYSSGGLEVTQYF.